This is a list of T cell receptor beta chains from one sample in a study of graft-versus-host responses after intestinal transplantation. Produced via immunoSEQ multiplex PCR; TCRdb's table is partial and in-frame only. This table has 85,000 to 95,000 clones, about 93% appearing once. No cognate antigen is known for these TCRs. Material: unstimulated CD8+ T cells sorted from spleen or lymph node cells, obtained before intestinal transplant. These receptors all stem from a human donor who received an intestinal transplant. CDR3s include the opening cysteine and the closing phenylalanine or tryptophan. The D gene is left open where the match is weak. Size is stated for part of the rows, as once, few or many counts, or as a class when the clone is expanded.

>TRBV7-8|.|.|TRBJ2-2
CASVRADTGELFF
TGTGCCAGCGTCAGGGCAGACACCGGGGAGCTGTTTTTT
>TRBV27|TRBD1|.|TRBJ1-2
CASSLGQGYGYTF
TGTGCCAGCAGTTTGGGACAGGGCTATGGCTACACCTTC
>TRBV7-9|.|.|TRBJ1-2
CASTLQGDGYTF
TGTGCCAGCACCTTACAGGGTGATGGCTACACCTTC
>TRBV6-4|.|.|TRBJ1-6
CASRTGNSPLHF
TGTGCCAGCAGGACTGGGAATTCACCCCTCCACTTT
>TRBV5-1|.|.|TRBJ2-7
CASSLKLSGGVDEQYF
TGCGCCAGCAGCTTGAAGCTTTCAGGCGGGGTAGACGAGCAGTACTTC
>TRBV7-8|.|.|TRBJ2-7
CASSLELSDNRYF
TGTGCCAGCAGCTTAGAACTTTCGGACAACCGGTACTTC
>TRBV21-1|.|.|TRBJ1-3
CASSPKKSDRGGNTIYF
TGTGCCAGCAGCCCAAAAAAGTCCGACAGGGGAGGGAACACCATATATTTT
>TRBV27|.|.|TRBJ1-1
CASSLSSRFGGTEAFF
TGTGCCAGCAGTTTATCTTCTCGGTTTGGAGGAACTGAAGCTTTCTTT
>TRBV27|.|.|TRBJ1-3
CASSSGLGNTIYF
TGTGCCAGCAGTTCGGGACTTGGAAACACCATATATTTT
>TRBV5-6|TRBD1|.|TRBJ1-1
CASSQGVMNTEAFF
TGTGCCAGCAGCCAGGGGGTTATGAACACTGAAGCTTTCTTT
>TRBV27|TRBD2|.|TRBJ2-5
CASSRTVAGQETQYF
TGTGCCAGCAGCAGAACGGTAGCGGGCCAAGAGACCCAGTACTTC
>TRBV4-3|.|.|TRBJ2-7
CASSQDGESYEQYF
TGCGCCAGCAGCCAAGACGGGGAGAGCTACGAGCAGTACTTC
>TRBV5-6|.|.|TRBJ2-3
CASSLGFSTDLRTDTQYF
TGTGCCAGCAGCTTGGGTTTTAGTACAGACCTTCGCACAGATACGCAGTATTTT
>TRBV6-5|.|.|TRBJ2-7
CASSHSYEQYF
TGTGCCAGCAGTCACTCCTACGAGCAGTACTTC
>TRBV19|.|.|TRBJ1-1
CASSISLTGAEAFF
TGTGCCAGTAGTATATCTCTGACAGGTGCTGAAGCTTTCTTT
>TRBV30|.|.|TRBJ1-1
CAWGTFNTEAFF
TGTGCCTGGGGGACATTTAACACTGAAGCTTTCTTT
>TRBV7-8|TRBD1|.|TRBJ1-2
CASSLASPTGGYGYTF
TGTGCCAGCAGCTTAGCTTCCCCGACAGGGGGCTATGGCTACACCTTC
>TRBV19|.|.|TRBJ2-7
CASSTRTDQSSYEQYF
TGTGCCAGTAGCACTAGGACAGACCAAAGCTCCTACGAGCAGTACTTC
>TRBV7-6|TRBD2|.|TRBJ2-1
CASSPNSGVIVYEQFF
TGTGCCAGCAGCCCCAATAGCGGGGTGATCGTCTATGAGCAGTTCTTC
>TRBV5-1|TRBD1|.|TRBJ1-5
CASSLTGGSNQPQHF
TGCGCCAGCAGTCTAACAGGGGGTAGCAATCAGCCCCAGCATTTT
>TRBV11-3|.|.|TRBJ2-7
CASSTGTVYEQYF
TGTGCCAGCAGCACCGGGACTGTATACGAGCAGTACTTC
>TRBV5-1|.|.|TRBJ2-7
CASSEADRKPYEQYF
TGCGCCAGCAGCGAGGCTGACAGGAAGCCCTACGAGCAGTACTTC
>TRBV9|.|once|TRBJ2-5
CASSVGDSVGTQYF
TGTGCCAGCAGCGTAGGAGACTCAGTGGGGACCCAGTACTTC
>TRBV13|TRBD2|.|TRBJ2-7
CASSLRLAGGEQYF
TGTGCCAGCAGCTTACGTCTAGCGGGGGGCGAGCAGTACTTC
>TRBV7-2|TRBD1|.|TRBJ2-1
CASSLVAQGDGEQFF
TGTGCCAGCAGCTTAGTGGCGCAGGGGGATGGTGAGCAGTTCTTC
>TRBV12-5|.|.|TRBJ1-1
CASSRMENTEAFF
TGTGCTAGTTCGAGGATGGAGAACACTGAAGCTTTCTTT
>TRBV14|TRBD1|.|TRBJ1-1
CASSQEEGARWTEAFF
TGTGCCAGCAGCCAAGAGGAGGGGGCGCGTTGGACTGAAGCTTTCTTT
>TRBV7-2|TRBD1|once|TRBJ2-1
CASSPTGGLYNEQFF
TGTGCCAGCAGCCCCACAGGGGGCTTATACAATGAGCAGTTCTTC
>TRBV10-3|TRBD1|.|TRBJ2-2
CATRDRSNTGELFF
TGTGCCACCCGGGACAGGTCGAACACCGGGGAGTTGTTTTTT
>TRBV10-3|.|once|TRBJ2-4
CAIKGDSKNIQYF
TGTGCCATCAAGGGGGATTCCAAAAACATTCAGTACTTC
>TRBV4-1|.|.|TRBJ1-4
CASSQDGTAPLEKLFF
TGCGCCAGCAGCCAAGATGGAACAGCTCCCTTGGAAAAACTGTTTTTT
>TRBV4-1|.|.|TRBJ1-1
CASSQDPQGLTEAFF
TGCGCCAGCAGCCAAGATCCCCAGGGCCTCACTGAAGCTTTCTTT
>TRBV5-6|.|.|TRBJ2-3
CASSLDRNTDTQYF
TGTGCCAGCAGCTTGGACAGGAACACAGATACGCAGTATTTT
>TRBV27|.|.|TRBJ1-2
CASNPGGGISGGYTF
TGTGCCAGCAATCCTGGGGGAGGTATTAGTGGTGGCTACACCTTC
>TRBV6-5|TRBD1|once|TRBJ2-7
CASSYSWTGVDEQYF
TGTGCCAGCAGTTACTCGTGGACAGGGGTTGACGAGCAGTACTTC
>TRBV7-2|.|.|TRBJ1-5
CASSLGLGVNQPQHF
TGTGCCAGCAGCTTAGGTTTAGGGGTCAATCAGCCCCAGCATTTT
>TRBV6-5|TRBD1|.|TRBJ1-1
CASSYAQGATEAFF
TGTGCCAGCAGTTACGCCCAGGGGGCCACTGAAGCTTTCTTT
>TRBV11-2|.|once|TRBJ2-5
CASSFSVQETQYF
TGTGCCAGCAGCTTCTCGGTCCAAGAGACCCAGTACTTC
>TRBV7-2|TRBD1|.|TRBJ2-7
CASSASGGGYEQYF
TGTGCCAGCAGCGCCTCAGGGGGCGGCTACGAGCAGTACTTC
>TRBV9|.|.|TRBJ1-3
CASSVVAGDISGNTIYF
TGTGCCAGCAGCGTAGTAGCCGGGGACATCTCTGGAAACACCATATATTTT
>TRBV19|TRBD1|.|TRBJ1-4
CASSIGQGAFNEKLFF
TGTGCCAGTAGTATAGGACAGGGCGCATTTAATGAAAAACTGTTTTTT
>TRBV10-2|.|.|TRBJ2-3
CASSEFFSDTQYF
TGCGCCAGCAGTGAGTTTTTCTCAGATACGCAGTATTTT
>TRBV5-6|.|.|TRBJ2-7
CASSLDAGTSSSYEQYF
TGTGCCAGCAGCTTGGATGCAGGAACGTCGAGCTCCTACGAGCAGTACTTC
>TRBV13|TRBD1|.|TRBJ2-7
CASSLGQGVDEQYF
TGTGCCAGCAGCCTGGGACAGGGGGTCGACGAGCAGTACTTC
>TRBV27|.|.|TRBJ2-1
CASSFLSSYNEQFF
TGTGCCAGCAGTTTCCTATCCTCCTACAATGAGCAGTTCTTC
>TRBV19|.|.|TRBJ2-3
CASSIVTPSYTDTQYF
TGTGCCAGTAGTATAGTCACTCCCTCCTACACAGATACGCAGTATTTT
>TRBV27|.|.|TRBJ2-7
CASSPWGDEQYF
TGTGCCAGCAGTCCCTGGGGGGACGAGCAGTACTTC
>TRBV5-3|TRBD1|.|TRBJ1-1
CARSFLTGASDTEAFF
TGTGCCAGAAGCTTCCTGACAGGGGCCTCGGACACTGAAGCTTTCTTT
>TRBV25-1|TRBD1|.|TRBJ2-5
CASSGPDRESETQYF
TGTGCCAGCAGTGGGCCAGACAGGGAATCGGAGACCCAGTACTTC
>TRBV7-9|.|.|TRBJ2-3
CASSTTGPDTQYF
TGTGCCAGCAGCACAACAGGGCCAGATACGCAGTATTTT
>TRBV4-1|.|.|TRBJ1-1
CASNLRDSPSGTEAFF
TGCGCCAGCAATCTCCGGGACTCTCCATCGGGCACTGAAGCTTTCTTT
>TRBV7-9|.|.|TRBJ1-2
CASSETGRALYGYTF
TGTGCCAGCAGCGAGACAGGCCGGGCCCTATATGGCTACACCTTC
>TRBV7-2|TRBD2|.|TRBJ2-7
CASSSSGGASYEQYF
TGTGCCAGCAGCTCTAGCGGGGGGGCATCCTACGAGCAGTACTTC